This is a list of T cell receptor beta chains from one sample in a study of blood T cell repertoires in COVID-19. Profiled with immunoSEQ multiplex PCR; TCRdb holds only in-frame clones, not every one. Of around 200,000 clones in the sample, roughly 87% were seen once. Specimen: peripheral blood. These receptors all come from a woman younger than 30 who had recovered from COVID-19. Each CDR3 is given with its conserved first and last residue.

TRBV5-6,CASSLEAANTEAFF
TRBV19,CASSRQGSNTGELFF
TRBV30,CAWGRSEAFF
TRBV7-9,CASSLSDRGNLAFPYEQYF
TRBV4-2,CASIGQLGGNTIYF
TRBV9,CASSVGGQGAMNTEAFF
TRBV3-1/TRBV3-2,CASSPGQGIADTQYF
TRBV28,CASSSLLAGAYNEQFF
TRBV7-2,CASSEGLPLGSPLHF
TRBV5-4,CASSLTGGPGETQYF
TRBV5-4,CASSLAFEGTEAFF
TRBV12-3/TRBV12-4,CASSLESGETQYF
TRBV27,CASSLRTGGGYTF
TRBV6-1,CASSEGTWVEAFF
TRBV14,CASSRTPGQSFYGYTF
TRBV5-1,CASSQEEEGRYGYTF
TRBV18,CASSTIQGSTEAFF
TRBV5-4,CASSTVGTANTEAFF
TRBV14,CASSQFRGRNSPLHF
TRBV5-6,CASSLAGYGYTF
TRBV12-3/TRBV12-4,CASSLQGAYGYTF
TRBV7-9,CASSAPGHSYGYTF
TRBV10-3,CAISETSGRNEQFF
TRBV19,CASSLRGPGANVLTF
TRBV4-3,CASSQDLTSVETQYF